The 17 T cell receptor beta chains presented below share a single source sample, sequenced in a study of T cell responses to AZD1222 COVID-19 vaccine. Libraries were prepared by immunoSEQ multiplex PCR; TCRdb keeps only in-frame clonotypes and omits some of them. The sample consists of approximately 71,000 clones, around 80% of them appearing once. The sample in question was peripheral blood, obtained on day 0 of AZD1222 vaccination. The receptors were gathered from an adult in good health.

The rearrangement uses TRBV5-6 and TRBJ2-3; TRBD1 matches at 9 bases. The J segment lost 2 bases and the V segment lost 0 bases, leaving 7 bases of the junction unmatched. Germline V gene sequence: CDR1 SGHDT, CDR2 YYEEEE. The CDR3 covers 17 residues. The CDR3, as DNA: TGTGCCAGCAGCTTGGCCGGGACAGGGATCCTCACAGATACGCAGTATTTT. Translated, it gives CASSLAGTGILTDTQYF.

The chain recombines TRBV6-5 with TRBJ2-2, with 9 bases fitting TRBD1. The germline V gene encodes CDR1 MNHEY and CDR2 SVGAGI. The length of the CDR3 is 14 residues. The trim removed 7 bases at V and 4 bases at J, leaving 4 bases unmatched. The CDR3 protein is CASIGDRVTGELFF. The CDR3 coding sequence is TGTGCCAGCATCGGGGACAGGGTCACCGGGGAGCTGTTTTTT.

This clone has a handful of counts. The V call is TRBV29-1, the J call TRBJ2-1, with D uncertain. CDR3 length: 12 residues. Trimming removed 6 bases at V and 10 bases at J, with 16 bases between. Germline V CDR1 and CDR2: SQVTM, ANQGSEA. Here the CDR3 DNA reads TGCAGCGTCGGATTAGGTATTCCCGAGCAGTTCTTC. As protein: CSVGLGIPEQFF.

This clone has more than one count but fewer than ten. This chain uses TRBV5-6 with TRBJ1-5; perhaps TRBD1 as D (6 bases). V was clipped by 4 bases and J by 2 bases, with 13 bases between them. CDR1 SGHDT and CDR2 YYEEEE come from the germline V gene. The CDR3 runs 15 residues. The DNA of the CDR3 is TGTGCCAGCAGCAGGGGGGCCCAGGGCAATCAGCCCCAGCATTTT. Translation gives CASSRGAQGNQPQHF.

The genes are TRBV14 and TRBJ2-3; TRBD1 matches 8 bases. J was trimmed by 6 bases and V by 5 bases; bases with no gene match: 16. The CDR3 has 17 amino acids. The germline V gene has CDR1 SGHDN and CDR2 FVKESK. The CDR3 protein is CASSTRPRQGILDTQYF. In DNA, the CDR3 is TGTGCCAGCAGCACGCGTCCCCGACAGGGGATATTGGATACGCAGTATTTT.

The chain combines TRBV29-1 with TRBJ2-7, with D perhaps assigned TRBD1 or TRBD2 (6 bases each). This CDR3 has 13 residues. Germline CDR1 is SQVTM and CDR2 is ANQGSEA. The germline V and J ends were trimmed by 3 bases and 4 bases, with 13 bases remaining between them. CDR3 amino acids: CSVEVGGQYEQYF. CDR3 nucleotides: TGCAGCGTTGAGGTAGGGGGGCAGTACGAGCAGTACTTC.

CDR3 loop: CASSPRTSGGRTGELFF. In DNA form, the CDR3 reads TGTGCCAGCAGCCCTAGGACTAGCGGGGGGAGGACCGGGGAGCTGTTTTTT. J is TRBJ2-2 and V is TRBV7-2; 14 nucleotides match TRBD2. The ends lost 5 bases at V and 5 bases at J; junction bases unmatched: 7. The CDR3 consists of 17 residues. Germline CDR1 reads SGHTA; CDR2 reads FQGNSA.

This rearrangement joins TRBV6-2 or TRBV6-3 to TRBJ2-3; D gene uncertain. The V end lost 2 bases, the J end lost 1 base, and 10 bases lay between the germline ends. Germline V gene sequence: CDR1 MNHEY, CDR2 SVGEGT. The CDR3 is 15 residues long. The CDR3 nucleotides are TGTGCCAGCAGTTACGGGATGCCGGGCACAGATACGCAGTATTTT. It is translated as CASSYGMPGTDTQYF.

Note on this clone: This same CDR3 is encoded by further DNA sequences in the sample. The chain is built from TRBV30 and TRBJ2-2; D not certain. CDR3 length: 12 amino acids. Germline CDR1 GTSNPN, CDR2 SVGIG (reference sequence). Between the trimmed V and J ends, which lost 2 bases and 6 bases, there was a span of 7 bases. CDR3 bases: TGTGCCTGGAGTCTCGTCGCCGGGGAGCTGTTTTTT. Translation gives CAWSLVAGELFF. Full variable domain (outside the CDR3, taken from reference TRBV30 and TRBJ2-2): SQTIHQWPATLVQPVGSPLSLECTVEGTSNPNLYWYRQAAGRGLQLLFYSVGIGQISSEVPQNLSASRPQDRQFILSSKKLLLSDSGFYLCAWSLVAGELFFGEGSRLTVL.

The genes are TRBV5-5 and TRBJ2-7; D possibly uses TRBD1 or TRBD2 (5 bases each). Trimming took off 6 bases at V and 3 bases at J, with 16 bases between the two ends. The CDR3 length is 14 residues. Germline values: CDR1 SGHKS, CDR2 YYEKEE (reference sequence). CDR3 nucleotides: TGTGCCAGCATCCACATTGGGGGAGTCTACGAGCAGTACTTC. This encodes CASIHIGGVYEQYF.

The V and J genes are TRBV10-2 and TRBJ1-2; 7 bases are a match to TRBD1. V lost 2 bases and J lost 7; bases outside the gene matches: 4. CDR1 is WSHSY, CDR2 SAAADI, per germline. The CDR3 is 13 amino acids. The CDR3 nucleotides are TGCGCCAGCAGTGAGGGCAGGGGGAGTGGCTACACCTTC. Translated: CASSEGRGSGYTF.

V is TRBV6-1 and J is TRBJ2-3, with 7 bases fitting TRBD2. V shed 2 bases, J shed 1 base, and the junction held 3 bases outside the gene matches. Germline CDR1 reads MNHNS; CDR2 reads SASEGT. The CDR3 sequence is 15 residues long. In nucleotides, the CDR3 is TGTGCCAGCAGTGAATTCGCGGGGGGCACAGATACGCAGTATTTT. Its protein is CASSEFAGGTDTQYF.

This clone has only a few counts. The V and J genes are TRBV11-2 and TRBJ1-5; the D gene is possibly TRBD1 (5 bases). Germline-derived CDR1 and CDR2 are SGHAT and FQNNGV. CDR3 length: 16 amino acids. The V end was cut by 1 base, the J end by 3 bases, with 13 bases between. The CDR3 region is CASSLGAGFNNQPQHF. The CDR3 DNA is TGTGCCAGCAGCTTAGGGGCAGGGTTTAACAATCAGCCCCAGCATTTT.

The chain uses TRBV10-3 and TRBJ2-7; tentatively, D is TRBD1 (6 bases). This CDR3 comprises 15 residues. From germline, CDR1 is ENHRY and CDR2 SYGVKD. Trimming removed 2 bases at V and 13 bases at J, with 24 bases between. The CDR3 loop is CAISEETYKGVPFYF. Written as DNA, the CDR3 is TGTGCCATCAGTGAGGAAACGTATAAGGGGGTACCCTTCTACTTC.

The chain is built from TRBV3-1 (or the pseudogene TRBV3-2) and TRBJ1-2; no firm D call. From germline, CDR1 is LGHDT and CDR2 YNNKEL (reference sequence). This CDR3 spans 14 amino acids. V shed 4 bases and J shed 2 bases, with 11 bases lying between them. In DNA form, the CDR3 reads TGTGCCAGCAGCCCCTGGGAAGACAACTATGGCTACACCTTC. It encodes CASSPWEDNYGYTF.

The gene calls are TRBV5-1 and TRBJ2-3; the D is unclear. Per germline, CDR1 SGHRS and CDR2 YFSETQ. This CDR3 contains 11 residues. The germline V and J ends were trimmed by 5 bases and 2 bases, with 3 bases remaining between them. The CDR3 region has the DNA TGCGCCAGCAGGACCACAGATACGCAGTATTTT. The encoded protein is CASRTTDTQYF.

The chain links TRBV9 to TRBJ2-7, with D possibly called TRBD1 or TRBD2 (6 bases each). Germline CDR1 SGDLS, CDR2 YYNGEE. Deletions cut 0 bases from V and 6 bases from J, with 19 bases between. The length of the CDR3 is 16 residues. The CDR3 region is CASSVGGRGEALEQYF. The CDR3, as DNA: TGTGCCAGCAGCGTAGGGGGGCGGGGAGAAGCCCTCGAGCAGTACTTC. Looking up the rest from reference TRBV9 and TRBJ2-7 gives the full variable domain: DSGVTQTPKHLITATGQRVTLRCSPRSGDLSVYWYQQSLDQGLQFLIQYYNGEERAKGNILERFSAQQFPDLHSELNLSSLELGDSALYFCASSVGGRGEALEQYFGPGTRLTVT.